This TCR beta chain was sequenced during a study of cytomegalovirus exposure and HLA in healthy donors. Study-wide points: According to reports, the classifier identified cytomegalovirus status with high specificity and sensitivity. Productive rates of about 87% or about 30% were seen for most TCR beta V segments in an earlier analysis.

This clone has just one count. Antigen unknown. PCR used 60 Vbeta primers and 13 Jbeta primers. TCRdb's copy holds only in-frame clones and misses some; the assay was immunoSEQ multiplex PCR. The data show around 180,000 clones, with under 90% seen just once and about 4.9% held by the top ten. The CDR3 has 12 residues. Germline V gene sequence: CDR1 SQVTM, CDR2 ANQGSEA. Trimming took 5 bases from V and 10 from J; bases not matched to a gene: 3. Sample: PBMCs. The rearrangement joins TRBV29-1 to TRBJ2-1; 12 bases line up with TRBD2. The TCR originated in a young man in good health and CMV-seronegative. CDR3 bases: TGCAGCGTTAGACTAGCGGGGGCCGAGCAGTTCTTC. It codes for CSVRLAGAEQFF.